A single sample gave rise to the 3 T cell receptor beta chains below, sequenced in a study of blood T cell repertoires in COVID-19. Assay used: immunoSEQ multiplex PCR; TCRdb lists only in-frame clones, some missing. The sample contains 180,000 or so clones, 70% to 90% of which appear only once. The sample taken for sequencing was peripheral blood. These receptors came from a human donor with active or convalescent COVID-19. The donor label of this sample is uncertain.

This chain uses TRBV4-3 with TRBJ1-2; D is unresolved. Germline CDR1 LGHNA, CDR2 YSLEER. Trimming removed 2 bases from V and 12 bases from J, with 13 bases in between. The CDR3 consists of 12 residues. The CDR3, as DNA: TGCGCCAGCAGCCAACCCAACATATCGAACACCTTC. This translates into CASSQPNISNTF.

The gene calls are TRBV5-5 and TRBJ1-4, with a possible D match to TRBD1 (5 bases). The CDR3 covers 16 residues. Trimming removed 1 base from V and 6 bases from J, with 16 bases in between. The germline gives CDR1 SGHKS, CDR2 YYEKEE (reference sequence). The CDR3 sequence is CASSLRAGWGDEKLFF. The CDR3 coding sequence is TGTGCCAGCAGCTTGCGCGCTGGGTGGGGCGATGAAAAACTGTTTTTT.

This clone has only a few counts. V is TRBV7-9 and J is TRBJ2-2; a weak D match, TRBD2 (6 bases). The CDR3 is made up of 11 amino acids. Germline V gives CDR1 SEHNR, CDR2 FQNEAQ (reference sequence). The CDR3 here is CAAGGTGELFF. The CDR3 DNA reads as TGTGCAGCGGGCGGCACCGGGGAGCTGTTTTTT.